This T cell receptor beta chain is drawn from a study of beta chain features in type 1 diabetes listed by TCRdb under 2018. For the study in its entirety: Mean age, gender distribution, total cell number and subset yield did not differ between patients and healthy donors. A total of about 100 million sorted cells were examined across all samples, and RNA yield correlated strongly with the number of cells per subset. Naive and central memory subsets were obtained from all 30 or so donors, but regulatory and stem cell-like memory subsets were isolated from only 8 patients and roughly 8 healthy donors. The study compared TCRB repertoires of sorted circulating CD4+ T cell subsets between recently diagnosed type 1 diabetes patients and matched healthy donors. Here is what the overall study found, with its caveats: Sequencing cDNA rather than genomic DNA could over-represent highly expressing activated cells, although activation and CD3 levels did not differ between groups. At VDJ recombination sites, patients with type 1 diabetes made fewer insertions and deleted more nucleotides, a pattern implying thymic rearrangement abnormalities. Only small numbers of individuals were included in the HLA sub-analyses, which left unresolved whether HLA type had any influence on TCRB rearrangement. Type 1 diabetes patients showed a moderate but significant shortening of TCRB CDR3 length in all four CD4+ subsets. The naive, central memory and regulatory TCRB repertoires appeared to resemble one another more closely among patients than among healthy donors. PCR may preferentially amplify shorter templates, but because patient and control samples were amplified and corrected together, any resulting skew would affect both groups equally.

Remarks on this clone: Its antigen remains unidentified. There are no base qualities to consult, and no much larger clone falls within one base.

The CDR3 covers 15 residues, taking in both the cysteine and the phenylalanine. Kept here is only the CDR3 DNA, which spans 45 bases and is read in frame from base 1. V loses 4 bases, J loses 5 bases, and the germline ends lie 14 bases apart. The germline V gene (reference sequence) gives CDR1 as MNHEY and CDR2 as SMNVEV. The entire isolated RNA was reverse transcribed using the High Capacity cDNA Reverse Transcription Kit, and thus expressed TCRB transcripts were sequenced. Naive, central memory and regulatory T cell samples underwent deep immunoSEQ sequencing, averaging around 4 million total reads per sample. Sorted cells were lysed in RLT buffer and RNA was extracted with DNase-treated RNeasy Micro or Mini kits, depending on cell number. Each cell subset was processed on its own to prevent cross-contamination, while patient and healthy donor samples were processed together. The immunoSEQ multiplex PCR was used to amplify TCRB sequences from cDNA, yielding 87-bp fragments that span the CDR3 region. Amplicons were sequenced on the Illumina HiSeq platform. Processing in the source paper ran as follows. PCR bias was computationally corrected using synthetic template baselines, reads within Hamming distance 2 were collapsed, and singletons that could not be merged were discarded. Reads were aligned against IMGT to assign V, D and J genes, CDR3 length and insertions or deletions at six rearrangement sites. Clonotype counts were normalized to sorted cell number within each subset before computing true diversity and Gini coefficients with the tcR R package. The overlap coefficient, calculated on TCRB nucleotide sequences, was used to quantify repertoire sharing. As a proxy for the pre-selection repertoire, out-of-frame TCRB sequences from naive cells were analyzed. TCRdb mirrors the immuneACCESS table, restricted to in-frame sequences. Some clones are absent from its copies; in checked studies, under half trace to an unresolved V gene, and the reason for the others is unknown. For V, J and clone size, that table is used; D and trimming come from the DNA. Present in this sample are 400,000 to 450,000 clones, around 14% of which were seen just once. Approximately 0.038% of the sample is held by the ten biggest clonotypes.

Each donor gave one peripheral blood draw, averaging approximately 0.12 L, which was collected into heparinised tubes. A BD FACSAria II and a panel including CD45RO, CCR7, CD25, CD127, CD95 and CD27 were used to sort naive, central memory, regulatory and stem cell-like memory CD4+ T cells. A purity above 95% was achieved for all sorted populations. PBMCs were isolated right away by Lymphoprep density gradient centrifugation and were stained directly, without culture. Samples were stained and sorted in pairs, with one healthy donor and one patient per experiment, so that batch effects were minimized.

The sequence was obtained from a young man in good health. The chain was built from TRBV27 and TRBJ1-4; tentative D gene TRBD1, with 5 bases matching. Sequences were obtained from naive CD4+ T cells from blood. The cell subset or site label, read with the paper, signifies: true naive CD4+ T cells. The DNA sequence is given as TGTGCCAGCAGTTCAAAAGAGGGGCGGAATGAAAAACTGTTTTTT. Translated, it gives CASSSKEGRNEKLFF.